This T cell receptor (beta chain) was recovered during a study of blood T cell repertoires in COVID-19. Overall study: Donors in the United States, Italy and Spain gave samples during acute or convalescent COVID-19. Sources were T cells, B-cell-depleted T cells, or PBMCs; the material itself was cDNA or gDNA.

In the original workflow: Reference gene primer amplification yielded estimated nucleated cell counts. Some clones are missing from TCRdb's copy, which holds only in-frame ones; the method was immunoSEQ multiplex PCR. The V and J calls and clone size are taken from that table; D and trimming were inferred from the DNA. The table records under 130,000 clones, over 85% of them present only once. In its sample, this clone was seen once. CDR1 and CDR2 from the germline V gene are GTSNPN and SVGIG (reference sequence). Trimming pared 7 bases from V and 6 bases from J, leaving 22 bases between. This CDR3 has 14 residues.

Sequences were obtained from peripheral blood. The receptor comes from a woman aged 80 or over in a cohort sampled during active COVID-19. The V gene is TRBV30, the J gene TRBJ2-7; TRBD1 is a possible D gene (5 bases). The CDR3, as DNA: TGTGCCTCCTCCCCCGCGGACAAATCTAGCGAGCAGTACTTC. This gives the protein CASSPADKSSEQYF.